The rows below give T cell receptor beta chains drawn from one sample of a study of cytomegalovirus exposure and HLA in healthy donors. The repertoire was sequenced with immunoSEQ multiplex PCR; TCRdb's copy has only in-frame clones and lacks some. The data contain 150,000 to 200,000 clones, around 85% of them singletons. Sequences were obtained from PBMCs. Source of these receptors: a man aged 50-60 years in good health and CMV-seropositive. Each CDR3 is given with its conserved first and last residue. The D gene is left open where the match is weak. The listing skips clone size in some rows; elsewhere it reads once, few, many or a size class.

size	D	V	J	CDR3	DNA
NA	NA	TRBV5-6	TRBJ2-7	CASSLRGGSSYEQYF	TGTGCCAGCAGCTTGAGGGGGGGGAGCTCCTACGAGCAGTACTTC
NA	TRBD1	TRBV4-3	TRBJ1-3	CASSHELTGVRGNTIYF	TGCGCCAGCAGCCACGAGCTTACAGGGGTGAGGGGAAACACCATATATTTT
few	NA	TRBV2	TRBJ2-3	CASKATRGFADTQYF	TGTGCCAGCAAGGCAACCCGCGGTTTTGCAGATACGCAGTATTTT
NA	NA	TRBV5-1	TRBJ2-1	CASTTGSSYNEQFF	TGCGCCAGCACCACAGGGAGCTCCTACAATGAGCAGTTCTTC
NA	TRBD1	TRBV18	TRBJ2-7	CASSLTGGGYEQYF	TGTGCCAGCTCATTGACAGGGGGCGGCTACGAGCAGTACTTC
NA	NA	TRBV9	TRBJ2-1	CASSVTGDSYNEQFF	TGTGCCAGCAGCGTGACTGGCGACTCCTACAATGAGCAGTTCTTC
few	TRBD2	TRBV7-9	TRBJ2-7	CASSYRRLAGGQPYEQYF	TGTGCCAGCAGCTACAGGAGACTAGCGGGAGGACAACCCTACGAGCAGTACTTC
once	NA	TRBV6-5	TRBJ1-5	CASSQGRSQPQHF	TGTGCCAGCAGTCAGGGTCGGAGTCAGCCCCAGCATTTT
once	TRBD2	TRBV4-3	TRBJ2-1	CASSQGTSGSNEQFF	TGCGCCAGCAGCCAAGGGACTAGCGGGAGCAATGAGCAGTTCTTC
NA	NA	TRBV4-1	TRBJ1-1	CASSQLWGGGTEAFF	TGCGCCAGCAGCCAACTATGGGGAGGAGGGACTGAAGCTTTCTTT
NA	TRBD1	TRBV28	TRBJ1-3	CASSGDSRNTIYF	TGTGCCAGCAGTGGGGACAGTAGAAACACCATATATTTT
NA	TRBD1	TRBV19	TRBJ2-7	CASSRGQGLSYEQYF	TGTGCCAGTAGTAGAGGACAGGGCCTCTCCTACGAGCAGTACTTC
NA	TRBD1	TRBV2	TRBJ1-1	CASSVGGQTNTEAFF	TGTGCCAGCAGTGTTGGGGGACAGACGAACACTGAAGCTTTCTTT
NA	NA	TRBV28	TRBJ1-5	CASNPISGVHNQPQHF	TGTGCCAGCAATCCTATCTCAGGGGTCCACAATCAGCCCCAGCATTTT
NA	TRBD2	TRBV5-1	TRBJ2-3	CASSFGTSGRDTQYF	TGCGCCAGCAGTTTCGGGACTAGCGGGAGAGATACGCAGTATTTT
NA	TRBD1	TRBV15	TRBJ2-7	CATSRGQGPYEQYF	TGTGCCACCAGCAGGGGACAGGGGCCCTACGAGCAGTACTTC
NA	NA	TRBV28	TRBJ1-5	CASSRQGNQPQHF	TGTGCCAGCAGCCGACAGGGCAATCAGCCCCAGCATTTT
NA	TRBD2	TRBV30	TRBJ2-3	CAWRTSGTTDTQYF	TGTGCCTGGAGAACTAGCGGGACCACAGATACGCAGTATTTT
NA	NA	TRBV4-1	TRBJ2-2	CASSQAGIIFANTGELFF	TGCGCCAGCAGCCAAGCAGGGATCATCTTCGCGAACACCGGGGAGCTGTTTTTT
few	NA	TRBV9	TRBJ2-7	CASSVGGAAAYEQYF	TGTGCCAGCAGCGTAGGGGGAGCGGCGGCGTACGAGCAGTACTTC
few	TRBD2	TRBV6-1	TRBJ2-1	CASSTRTSGLNEQFF	TGTGCCAGCAGTACCCGGACTAGCGGCTTGAATGAGCAGTTCTTC
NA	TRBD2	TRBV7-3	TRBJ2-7	CASSLGGSGSYEQYF	TGTGCCAGCAGCTTAGGCGGTAGCGGGAGTTACGAGCAGTACTTC
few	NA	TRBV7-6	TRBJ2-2	CASSLVLANTGELFF	TGTGCCAGCAGCTTAGTACTAGCGAACACCGGGGAGCTGTTTTTT
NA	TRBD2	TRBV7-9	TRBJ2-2	CASSLVSGRAFTGELFF	TGTGCCAGCAGCTTAGTTAGCGGGAGGGCCTTCACCGGGGAGCTGTTTTTT
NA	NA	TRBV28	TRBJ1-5	CASSLYQQPQHF	TGTGCCAGCAGTTTATATCAGCAGCCCCAGCATTTT
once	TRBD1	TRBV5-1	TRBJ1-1	CASSTVGTVNTEAFF	TGCGCCAGCAGCACGGTAGGGACAGTGAACACTGAAGCTTTCTTT
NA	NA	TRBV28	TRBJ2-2	CASRYQWLNTGELFF	TGTGCCAGCCGATATCAGTGGTTGAACACCGGGGAGCTGTTTTTT
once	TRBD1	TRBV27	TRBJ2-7	CASSLSATGQGYEQYF	TGTGCCAGCAGTTTGTCCGCTACGGGACAGGGCTACGAGCAGTACTTC
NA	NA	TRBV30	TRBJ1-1	CAWRVTMGTEAFF	TGTGCCTGGAGGGTGACTATGGGCACTGAAGCTTTCTTT
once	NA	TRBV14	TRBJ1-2	CASSNDGLGYGYTF	TGTGCCAGCAGCAATGACGGACTTGGCTATGGCTACACCTTC
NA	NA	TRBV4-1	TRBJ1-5	CASSQDGGTSNQPQHF	TGCGCCAGCAGCCAAGACGGGGGAACGAGCAATCAGCCCCAGCATTTT
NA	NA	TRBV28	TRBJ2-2	CASSGTPSGELFF	TGTGCCAGCAGTGGGACACCGTCCGGGGAGCTGTTTTTT
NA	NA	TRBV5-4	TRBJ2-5	CASSPGGPGQETQYF	TGTGCCAGCAGCCCCGGGGGGCCTGGGCAAGAGACCCAGTACTTC
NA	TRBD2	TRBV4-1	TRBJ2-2	CASSREAGGITGELFF	TGCGCCAGCAGCCGCGAGGCGGGAGGTATCACCGGGGAGCTGTTTTTT
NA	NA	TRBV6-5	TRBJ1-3	CASSYSWPSGNTIYF	TGTGCCAGCAGTTACTCCTGGCCCTCTGGAAACACCATATATTTT
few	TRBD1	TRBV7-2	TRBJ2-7	CASSGDRDGYEQYF	TGTGCCAGCAGCGGGGACAGGGATGGGTACGAGCAGTACTTC
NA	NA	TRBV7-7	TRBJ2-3	CASSLERGDTQYF	TGTGCTAGCAGCTTGGAAAGGGGAGATACGCAGTATTTT
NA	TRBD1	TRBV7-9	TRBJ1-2	CASSSRLVPGQGNDGYTF	TGTGCCAGCAGCTCCCGTTTGGTACCGGGACAGGGAAACGATGGCTACACCTTC
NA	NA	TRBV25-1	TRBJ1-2	CASSDLGGGGETGGYTF	TGTGCCAGCAGTGATCTAGGGGGTGGTGGAGAAACGGGCGGCTACACCTTC
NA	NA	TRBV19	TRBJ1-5	CASSGGGNQPQHF	TGTGCCAGTAGTGGGGGCGGCAATCAGCCCCAGCATTTT
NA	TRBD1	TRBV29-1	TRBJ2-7	CSVTPDRDGTGAAYGQYF	TGCAGCGTGACCCCGGACAGGGATGGGACGGGAGCGGCCTACGGGCAGTACTTC
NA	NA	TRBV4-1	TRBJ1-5	CASSRVGQRQPQHF	TGCGCCAGCAGCCGGGTGGGGCAAAGGCAGCCCCAGCATTTT
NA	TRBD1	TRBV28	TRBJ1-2	CASRSTGQGNYGYTF	TGTGCCAGCAGATCCACGGGACAGGGGAACTATGGCTACACCTTC
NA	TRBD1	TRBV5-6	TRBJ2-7	CASSLAGQTYEQYF	TGTGCCAGCAGCTTGGCGGGACAGACCTACGAGCAGTACTTC
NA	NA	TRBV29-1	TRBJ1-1	CSVEEGVEAFF	TGCAGCGTTGAAGAAGGGGTTGAAGCTTTCTTT
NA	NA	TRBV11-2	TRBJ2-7	CASSLDRITYSYEQYF	TGTGCCAGCAGCTTAGATCGCATTACCTACTCCTACGAGCAGTACTTC
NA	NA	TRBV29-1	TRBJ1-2	CSVVGRGNYGYTF	TGCAGCGTTGTAGGCAGGGGAAACTATGGCTACACCTTC
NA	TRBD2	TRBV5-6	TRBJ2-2	CASSLIGRAAGELFF	TGTGCCAGCAGCTTAATAGGGAGGGCTGCCGGGGAGCTGTTTTTT
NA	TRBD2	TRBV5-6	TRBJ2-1	CASSLGGGPGSYNEQFF	TGTGCCAGCAGCTTGGGCGGGGGTCCAGGCTCCTACAATGAGCAGTTCTTC
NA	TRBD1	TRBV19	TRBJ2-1	CASSSQGHSYNEQFF	TGTGCCAGTAGTTCACAGGGGCACTCCTACAATGAGCAGTTCTTC
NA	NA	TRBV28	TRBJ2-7	CASISPSGTLHEQYF	TGTGCCAGCATCTCTCCCAGCGGGACATTACACGAGCAGTACTTC
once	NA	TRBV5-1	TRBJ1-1	CASSPGQNTEAFF	TGCGCCAGCAGCCCCGGACAGAACACTGAAGCTTTCTTT
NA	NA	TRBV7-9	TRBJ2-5	CASSFQVRGETQYF	TGTGCCAGCAGCTTTCAGGTTAGGGGCGAGACCCAGTACTTC
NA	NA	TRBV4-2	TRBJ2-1	CASSQETENEQFF	TGTGCCAGCAGCCAAGAGACAGAAAATGAGCAGTTCTTC
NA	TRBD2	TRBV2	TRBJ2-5	CATQRIAGVDQETQYF	TGTGCCACCCAGAGGATAGCGGGGGTCGACCAAGAGACCCAGTACTTC